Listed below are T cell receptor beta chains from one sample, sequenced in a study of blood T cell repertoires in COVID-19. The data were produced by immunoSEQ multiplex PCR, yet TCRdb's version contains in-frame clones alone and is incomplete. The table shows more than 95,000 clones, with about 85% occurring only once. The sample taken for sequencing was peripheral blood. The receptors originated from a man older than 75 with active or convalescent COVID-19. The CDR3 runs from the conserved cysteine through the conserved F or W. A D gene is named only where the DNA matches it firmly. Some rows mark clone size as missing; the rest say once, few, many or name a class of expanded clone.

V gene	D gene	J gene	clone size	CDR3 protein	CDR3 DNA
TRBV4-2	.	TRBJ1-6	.	CASSQDAAQNSPLHF	TGTGCCAGCAGCCAAGATGCGGCCCAAAATTCACCCCTCCACTTT
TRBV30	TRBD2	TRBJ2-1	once	CAWSPSGASYNEQFF	TGTGCCTGGAGCCCTAGCGGAGCTTCGTACAATGAGCAGTTCTTC
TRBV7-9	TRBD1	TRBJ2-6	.	CASSLVGGESSGANVLTF	TGTGCCAGCAGCTTAGTAGGGGGCGAGTCTTCTGGGGCCAACGTCCTGACTTTC
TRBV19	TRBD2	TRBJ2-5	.	CATGGDVRRGETQYF	TGTGCCACCGGGGGGGACGTCCGGCGGGGAGAGACCCAGTACTTC
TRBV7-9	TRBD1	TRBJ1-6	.	CASSVEGQGGSPLHF	TGTGCCAGCAGTGTAGAGGGCCAGGGGGGATCACCCCTCCACTTT
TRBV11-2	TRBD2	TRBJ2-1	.	CASSFGLASNEQFF	TGTGCCAGCAGCTTTGGACTAGCAAGTAATGAGCAGTTCTTC
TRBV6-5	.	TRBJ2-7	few	CASSAGQSTSYEQYF	TGTGCCAGCAGCGCCGGACAGTCCACCTCCTACGAGCAGTACTTC
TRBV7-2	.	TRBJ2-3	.	CASSLAGSEVNTDTQYF	TGTGCCAGCAGCTTAGCAGGTAGCGAAGTGAACACAGATACGCAGTATTTT
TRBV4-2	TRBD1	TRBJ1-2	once	CASSQGDRGNYGYTF	TGTGCCAGCAGCCAAGGGGACAGGGGGAACTATGGCTACACCTTC
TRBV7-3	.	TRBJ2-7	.	CASSPSGGSYEQYF	TGTGCCAGCAGCCCTTCTGGAGGGTCCTACGAGCAGTACTTC
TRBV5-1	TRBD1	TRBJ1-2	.	CASREDRVYGYTF	TGCGCCAGCAGAGAGGACAGGGTCTATGGCTACACCTTC
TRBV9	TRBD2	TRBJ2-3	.	CASTGLATSTDTQYF	TGTGCCAGCACGGGACTAGCGACTAGCACAGATACGCAGTATTTT
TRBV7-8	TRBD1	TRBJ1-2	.	CASSLARTGALMGYTF	TGTGCCAGCAGCTTAGCTCGGACAGGCGCCCTGATGGGCTACACCTTC
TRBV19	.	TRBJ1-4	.	CASSTSGTTNEKLFF	TGTGCCAGTAGTACCTCAGGAACAACTAATGAAAAACTGTTTTTT
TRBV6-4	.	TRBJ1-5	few	CASSGSGRQPQHF	TGTGCCAGCAGTGGGTCTGGGAGGCAGCCCCAGCATTTT
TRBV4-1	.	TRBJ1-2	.	CASQLEPGAQGGGGYTF	TGCGCCAGCCAGTTGGAACCAGGGGCCCAGGGTGGAGGTGGCTACACCTTC
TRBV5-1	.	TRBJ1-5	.	CASSIGEVGNQPQHF	TGCGCCAGCAGTATCGGGGAGGTTGGCAATCAGCCCCAGCATTTT
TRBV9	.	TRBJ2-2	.	CASSVVESAGELFF	TGTGCCAGCAGCGTAGTGGAGTCCGCCGGGGAGCTGTTTTTT
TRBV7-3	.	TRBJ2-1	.	CASSLMASAVNEQFF	TGTGCCAGCAGCTTAATGGCTAGTGCAGTAAATGAGCAGTTCTTC
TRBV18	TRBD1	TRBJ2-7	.	CASSPNKIGTGLPFLF	TGTGCCAGCTCACCGAATAAAATCGGGACAGGCTTGCCTTTTTTATTC
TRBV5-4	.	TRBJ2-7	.	CASSRSGYEQYF	TGTGCCAGCAGCCGGAGTGGCTACGAGCAGTACTTC
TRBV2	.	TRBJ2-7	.	CASSVQGPYEQYF	TGTGCCAGCAGTGTACAGGGCCCATACGAGCAGTACTTC